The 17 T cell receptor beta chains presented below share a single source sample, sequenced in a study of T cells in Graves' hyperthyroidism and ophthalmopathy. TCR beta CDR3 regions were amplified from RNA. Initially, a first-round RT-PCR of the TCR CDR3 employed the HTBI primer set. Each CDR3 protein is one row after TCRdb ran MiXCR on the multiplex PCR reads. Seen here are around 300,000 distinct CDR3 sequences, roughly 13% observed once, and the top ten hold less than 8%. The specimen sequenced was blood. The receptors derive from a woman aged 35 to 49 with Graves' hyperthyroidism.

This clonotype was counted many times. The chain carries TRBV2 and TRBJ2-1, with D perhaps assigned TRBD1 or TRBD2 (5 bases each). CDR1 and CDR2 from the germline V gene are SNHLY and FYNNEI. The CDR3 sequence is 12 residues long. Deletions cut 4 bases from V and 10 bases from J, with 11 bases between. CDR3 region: CASSATWGEQFF. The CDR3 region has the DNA TGTGCCAGCAGTGCCACTTGGGGGGAGCAGTTCTTC.

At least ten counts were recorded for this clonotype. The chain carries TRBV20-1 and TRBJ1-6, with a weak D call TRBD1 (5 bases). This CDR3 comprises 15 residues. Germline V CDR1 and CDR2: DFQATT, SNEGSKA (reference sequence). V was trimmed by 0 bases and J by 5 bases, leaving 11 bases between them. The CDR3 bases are TGCAGTGCTAGAGAGGGGGGGACTAATAATTCACCCCTCCACTTT. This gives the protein CSAREGGTNNSPLHF.

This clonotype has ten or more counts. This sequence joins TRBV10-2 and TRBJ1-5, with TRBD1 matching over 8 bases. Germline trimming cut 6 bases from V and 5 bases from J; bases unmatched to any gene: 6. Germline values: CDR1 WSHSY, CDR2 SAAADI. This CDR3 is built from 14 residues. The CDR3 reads CASSSGQAYQPQHF. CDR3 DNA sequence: TGCGCCAGCAGCTCGGGACAGGCCTATCAGCCCCAGCATTTT.

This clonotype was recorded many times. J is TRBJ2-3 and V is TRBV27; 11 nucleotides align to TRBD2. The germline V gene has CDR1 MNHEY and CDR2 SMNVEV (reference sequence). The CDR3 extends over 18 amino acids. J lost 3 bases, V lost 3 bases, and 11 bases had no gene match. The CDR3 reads CASSFRASGRRRTDTQYF. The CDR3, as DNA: TGTGCCAGCAGTTTTAGAGCTAGCGGGAGGAGAAGGACAGATACGCAGTATTTT.

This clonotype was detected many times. CDR3 residues: CASSGTRNEKLFF. The CDR3 coding sequence is TGTGCCAGCAGCGGGACAAGAAATGAAAAACTGTTTTTT. This chain joins TRBV3-1 and TRBJ1-4, with D possibly TRBD1 on 6 matching bases. With 5 bases removed from V and 5 bases from J, the gap between germline ends came to 9 bases. CDR1 LGHDT and CDR2 YNNKEL come from the germline V gene (reference sequence). This CDR3 is 13 amino acids long. Combining the CDR3 with reference TRBV3-1 and TRBJ1-4 gives the whole variable domain DTAVSQTPKYLVTQMGNDKSIKCEQNLGHDTMYWYKQDSKKFLKIMFSYNNKELIINETVPNRFSPKSPDKAHLNLHINSLELGDSAVYFCASSGTRNEKLFFGSGTQLSVL.

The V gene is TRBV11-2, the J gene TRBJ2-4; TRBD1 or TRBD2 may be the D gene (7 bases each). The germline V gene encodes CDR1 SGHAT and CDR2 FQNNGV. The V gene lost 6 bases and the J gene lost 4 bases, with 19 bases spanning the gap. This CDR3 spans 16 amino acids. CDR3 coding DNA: TGTGCCAGCAGATCGACAGACAGGGAGGGGAAAAACATTCAGTACTTC. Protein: CASRSTDREGKNIQYF.

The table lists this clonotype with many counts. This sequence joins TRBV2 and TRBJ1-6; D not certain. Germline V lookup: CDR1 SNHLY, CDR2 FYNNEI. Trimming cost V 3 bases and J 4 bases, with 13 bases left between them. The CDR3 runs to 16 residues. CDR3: CASSDREVQYNSPLHF. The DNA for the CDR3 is TGTGCCAGCAGTGATCGGGAGGTGCAATATAATTCACCCCTCCACTTT.

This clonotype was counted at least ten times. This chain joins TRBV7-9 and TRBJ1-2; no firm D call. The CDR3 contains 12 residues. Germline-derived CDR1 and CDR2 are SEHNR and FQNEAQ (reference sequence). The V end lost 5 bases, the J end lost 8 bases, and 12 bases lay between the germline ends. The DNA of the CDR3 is TGTGCCAGCAGCGCTGGAGGTAGGGGCTACACCTTC. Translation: CASSAGGRGYTF.

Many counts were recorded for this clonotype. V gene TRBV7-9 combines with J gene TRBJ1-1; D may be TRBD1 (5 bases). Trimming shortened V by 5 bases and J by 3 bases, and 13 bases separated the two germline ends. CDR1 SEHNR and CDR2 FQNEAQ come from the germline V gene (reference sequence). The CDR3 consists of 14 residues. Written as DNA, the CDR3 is TGTGCCAGCAGCCCGGCCCAGGGTCACACTGAAGCTTTCTTT. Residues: CASSPAQGHTEAFF.

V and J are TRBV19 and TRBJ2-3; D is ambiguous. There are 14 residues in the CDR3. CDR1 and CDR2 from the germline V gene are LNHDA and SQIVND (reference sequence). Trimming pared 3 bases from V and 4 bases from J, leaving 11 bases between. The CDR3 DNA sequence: TGTGCCAGTAGTATCGGATCGGTGGCAGATACGCAGTATTTT. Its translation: CASSIGSVADTQYF.

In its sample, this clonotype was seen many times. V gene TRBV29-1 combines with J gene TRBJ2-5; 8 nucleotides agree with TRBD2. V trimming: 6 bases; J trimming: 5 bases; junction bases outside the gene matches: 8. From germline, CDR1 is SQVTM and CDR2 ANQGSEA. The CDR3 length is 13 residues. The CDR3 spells CSVRAGAQETQYF. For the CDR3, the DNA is TGCAGCGTGCGAGCGGGGGCGCAGGAGACCCAGTACTTC.

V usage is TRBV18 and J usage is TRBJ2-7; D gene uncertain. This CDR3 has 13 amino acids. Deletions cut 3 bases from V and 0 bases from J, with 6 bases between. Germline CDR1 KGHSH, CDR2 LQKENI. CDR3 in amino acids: CASSPSSSYEQYF. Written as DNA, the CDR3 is TGTGCCAGCTCACCGAGCAGCTCCTACGAGCAGTACTTC.

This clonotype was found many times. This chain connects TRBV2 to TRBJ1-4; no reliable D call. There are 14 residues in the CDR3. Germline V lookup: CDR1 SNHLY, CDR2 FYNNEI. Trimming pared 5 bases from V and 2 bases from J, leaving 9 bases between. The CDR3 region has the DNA TGTGCCAGCAGTCCGGGGAGCACTAATGAAAAACTGTTTTTT. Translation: CASSPGSTNEKLFF.

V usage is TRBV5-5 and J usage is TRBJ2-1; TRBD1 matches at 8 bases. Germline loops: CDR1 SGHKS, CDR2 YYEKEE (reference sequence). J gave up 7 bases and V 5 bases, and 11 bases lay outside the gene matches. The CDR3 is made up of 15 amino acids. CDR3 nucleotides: TGTGCCAGCAGTCTAGCCCCGGACAGGGCGAATGAGCAGTTCTTC. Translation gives CASSLAPDRANEQFF.

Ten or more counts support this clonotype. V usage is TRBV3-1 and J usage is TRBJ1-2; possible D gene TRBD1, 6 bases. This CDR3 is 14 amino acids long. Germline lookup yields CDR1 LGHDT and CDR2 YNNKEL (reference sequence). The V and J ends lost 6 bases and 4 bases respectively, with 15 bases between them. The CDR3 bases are TGTGCCAGCAGTTCTCAGGGGCTCGGCTATGGCTACACCTTC. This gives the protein CASSSQGLGYGYTF. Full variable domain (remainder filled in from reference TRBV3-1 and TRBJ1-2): DTAVSQTPKYLVTQMGNDKSIKCEQNLGHDTMYWYKQDSKKFLKIMFSYNNKELIINETVPNRFSPKSPDKAHLNLHINSLELGDSAVYFCASSSQGLGYGYTFGSGTRLTVV.

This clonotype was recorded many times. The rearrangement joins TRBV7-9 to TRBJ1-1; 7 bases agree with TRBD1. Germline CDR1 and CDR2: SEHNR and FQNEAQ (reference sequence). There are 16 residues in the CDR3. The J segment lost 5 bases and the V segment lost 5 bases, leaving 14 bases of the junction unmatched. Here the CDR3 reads CASSRYQGEAFTEAFF. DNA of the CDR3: TGTGCCAGCAGCCGCTACCAGGGGGAAGCGTTTACTGAAGCTTTCTTT.

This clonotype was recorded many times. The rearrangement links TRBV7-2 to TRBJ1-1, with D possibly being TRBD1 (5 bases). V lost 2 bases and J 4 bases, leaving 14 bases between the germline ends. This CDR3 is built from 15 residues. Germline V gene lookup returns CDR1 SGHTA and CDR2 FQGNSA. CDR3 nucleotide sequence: TGTGCCAGCAGCTTAAACGGGGGAGGGGCCACTGAAGCTTTCTTT. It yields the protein CASSLNGGGATEAFF.